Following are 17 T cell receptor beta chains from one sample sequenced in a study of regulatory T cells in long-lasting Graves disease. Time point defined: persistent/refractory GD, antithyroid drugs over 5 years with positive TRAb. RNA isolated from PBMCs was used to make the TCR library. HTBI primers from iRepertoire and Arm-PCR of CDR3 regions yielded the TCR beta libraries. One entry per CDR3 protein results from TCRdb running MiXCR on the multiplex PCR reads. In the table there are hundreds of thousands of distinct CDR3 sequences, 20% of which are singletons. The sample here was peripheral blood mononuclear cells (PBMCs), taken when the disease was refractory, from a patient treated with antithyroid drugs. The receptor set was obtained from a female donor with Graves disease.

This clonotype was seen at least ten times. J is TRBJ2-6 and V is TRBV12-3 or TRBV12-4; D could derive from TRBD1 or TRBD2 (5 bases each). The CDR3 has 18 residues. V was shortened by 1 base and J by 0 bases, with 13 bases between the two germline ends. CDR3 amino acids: CASSLGKGPTSGANVLTF. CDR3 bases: TGTGCCAGCAGTTTAGGGAAGGGACCGACCTCTGGGGCCAACGTCCTGACTTTC.

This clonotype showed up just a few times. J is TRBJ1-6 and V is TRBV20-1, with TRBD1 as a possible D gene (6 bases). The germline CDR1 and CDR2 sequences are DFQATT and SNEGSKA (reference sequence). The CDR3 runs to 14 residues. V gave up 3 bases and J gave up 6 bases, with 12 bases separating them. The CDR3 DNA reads TGCAGTGCTAGCCACAGGGCCGGTAATTCACCCCTCCACTTT. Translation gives CSASHRAGNSPLHF.

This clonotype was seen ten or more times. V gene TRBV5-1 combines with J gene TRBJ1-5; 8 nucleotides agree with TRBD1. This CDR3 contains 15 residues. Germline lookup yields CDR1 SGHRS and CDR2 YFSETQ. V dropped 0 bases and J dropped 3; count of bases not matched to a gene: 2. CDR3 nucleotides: TGCGCCAGCAGCTTGGAGGGACAGGCCAATCAGCCCCAGCATTTT. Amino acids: CASSLEGQANQPQHF.

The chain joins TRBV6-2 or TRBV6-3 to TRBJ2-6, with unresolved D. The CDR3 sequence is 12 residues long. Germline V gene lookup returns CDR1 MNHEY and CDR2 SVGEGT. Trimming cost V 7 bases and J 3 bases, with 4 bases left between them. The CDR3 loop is CASKFGANVLTF. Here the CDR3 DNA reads TGTGCCAGCAAATTTGGGGCCAACGTCCTGACTTTC.

The CDR3 nucleotides are TGTGCCAGCAGCCCAGTCTCCTTGACAGGGGGCATTGTGTATGAGCAGTTCTTC. Its translation: CASSPVSLTGGIVYEQFF. V gene TRBV7-9 combines with J gene TRBJ2-1, with 10 positions matching TRBD1. V shed 5 bases and J 8 bases; nucleotides not matched to a gene: 18. The CDR3 runs to 18 residues. From germline, CDR1 is SEHNR and CDR2 FQNEAQ (reference sequence).

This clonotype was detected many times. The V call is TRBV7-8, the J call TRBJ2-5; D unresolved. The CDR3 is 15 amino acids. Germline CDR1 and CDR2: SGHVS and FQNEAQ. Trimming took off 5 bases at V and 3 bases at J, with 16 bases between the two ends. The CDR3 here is CASSPNWNPKETQYF. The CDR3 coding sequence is TGTGCCAGCAGCCCGAATTGGAATCCCAAAGAGACCCAGTACTTC.

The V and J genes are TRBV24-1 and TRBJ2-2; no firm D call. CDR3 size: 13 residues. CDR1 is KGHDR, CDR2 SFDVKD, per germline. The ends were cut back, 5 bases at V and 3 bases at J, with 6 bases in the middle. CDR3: CATSGWHTGELFF. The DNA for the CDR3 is TGTGCCACCAGTGGTTGGCACACCGGGGAGCTGTTTTTT.

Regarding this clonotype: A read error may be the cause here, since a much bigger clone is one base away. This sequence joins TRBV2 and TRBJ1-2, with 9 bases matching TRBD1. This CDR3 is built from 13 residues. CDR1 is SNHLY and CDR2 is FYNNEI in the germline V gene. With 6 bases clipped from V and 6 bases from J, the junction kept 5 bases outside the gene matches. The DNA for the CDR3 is TGTGCCAGCAGGGCCGGGACAGGGAATGGCTACACCTTC. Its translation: CASRAGTGNGYTF.

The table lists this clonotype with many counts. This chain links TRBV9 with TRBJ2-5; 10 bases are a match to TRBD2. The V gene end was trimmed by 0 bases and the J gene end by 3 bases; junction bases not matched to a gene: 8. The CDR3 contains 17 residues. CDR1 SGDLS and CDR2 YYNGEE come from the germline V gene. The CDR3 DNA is TGTGCCAGCAGCGTAGAGGACCAGCTAGCGGGAGAAGAGACCCAGTACTTC. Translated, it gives CASSVEDQLAGEETQYF.

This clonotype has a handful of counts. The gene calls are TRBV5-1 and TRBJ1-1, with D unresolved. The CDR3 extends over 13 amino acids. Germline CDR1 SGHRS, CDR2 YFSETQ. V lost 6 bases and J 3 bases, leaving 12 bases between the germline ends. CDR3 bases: TGCGCCAGCAATCTAGGAGTGGACACTGAAGCTTTCTTT. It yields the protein CASNLGVDTEAFF.

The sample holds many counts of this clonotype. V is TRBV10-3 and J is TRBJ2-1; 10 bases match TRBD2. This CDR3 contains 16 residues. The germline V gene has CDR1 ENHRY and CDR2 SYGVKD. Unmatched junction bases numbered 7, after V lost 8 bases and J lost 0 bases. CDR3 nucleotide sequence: TGTGCCATCGGAAGGGCTAGCGGGAGCTCCTACAATGAGCAGTTCTTC. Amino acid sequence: CAIGRASGSSYNEQFF.

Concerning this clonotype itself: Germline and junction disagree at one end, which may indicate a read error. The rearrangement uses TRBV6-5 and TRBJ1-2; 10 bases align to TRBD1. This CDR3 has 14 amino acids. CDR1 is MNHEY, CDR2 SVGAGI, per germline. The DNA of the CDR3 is TGTGCCAGCAGTTATGGGACAGGGGTCTATGGCTACGCCTTC. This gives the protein CASSYGTGVYGYAF.

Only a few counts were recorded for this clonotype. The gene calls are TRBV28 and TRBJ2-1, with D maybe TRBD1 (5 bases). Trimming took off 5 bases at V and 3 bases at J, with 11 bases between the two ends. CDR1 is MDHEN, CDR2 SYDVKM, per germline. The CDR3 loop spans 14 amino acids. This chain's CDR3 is CASSPPTVYNEQFF. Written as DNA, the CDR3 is TGTGCCAGCAGTCCCCCGACAGTCTACAATGAGCAGTTCTTC.

The CDR3 region is CASAGGAGAQEQYF. CDR3 in DNA: TGTGCCAGCGCCGGTGGAGCGGGAGCCCAGGAGCAGTACTTC. The genes are TRBV28 and TRBJ2-7, with 8 bases identical to TRBD2. Germline CDR1 MDHEN, CDR2 SYDVKM. J lost 7 bases, V lost 8 bases, and 13 bases had no gene match. This CDR3 is 14 amino acids long.

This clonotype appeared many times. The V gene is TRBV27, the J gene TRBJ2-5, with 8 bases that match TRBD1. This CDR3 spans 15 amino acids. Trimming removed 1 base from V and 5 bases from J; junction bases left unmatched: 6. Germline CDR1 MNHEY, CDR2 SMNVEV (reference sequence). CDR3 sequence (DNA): TGTGCCAGCAGTTTATACAGGGGGAACGGGGAGACCCAGTACTTC. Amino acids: CASSLYRGNGETQYF.

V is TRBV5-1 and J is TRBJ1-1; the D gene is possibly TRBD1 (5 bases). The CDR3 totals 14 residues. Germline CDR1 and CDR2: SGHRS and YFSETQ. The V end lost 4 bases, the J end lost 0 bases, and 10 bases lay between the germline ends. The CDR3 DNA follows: TGCGCCAGCAGCGGGGGGTACATGAACACTGAAGCTTTCTTT. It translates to CASSGGYMNTEAFF.

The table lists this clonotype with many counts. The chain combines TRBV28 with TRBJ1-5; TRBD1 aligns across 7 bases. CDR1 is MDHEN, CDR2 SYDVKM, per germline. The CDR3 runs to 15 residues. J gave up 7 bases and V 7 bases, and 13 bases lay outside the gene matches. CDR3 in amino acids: CASTQFAGGEQPQHF. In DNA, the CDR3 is TGTGCCAGCACCCAATTTGCAGGGGGGGAGCAGCCCCAGCATTTT.